The 3 T cell receptor beta chains listed next were all sequenced from one sample in a study of blood T cell repertoires in COVID-19. Sequencing used immunoSEQ multiplex PCR; TCRdb keeps in-frame clones, though not all of them. This repertoire shows under 250,000 clones, roughly four fifths found once; its top ten account for 3% to 4.5%. Material: PBMCs or T cells enriched from blood (not recorded which). The receptors were sampled from a woman aged 35 to 49 who had been exposed to COVID-19.

The DNA for the CDR3 is TGTGCCAGCTCACCGGAGGCAGATACGCAGTATTTT. Translated, it gives CASSPEADTQYF. The chain employs TRBV18 and TRBJ2-3, with a possible D match to TRBD2 (5 bases). The CDR3 has 12 residues. Germline V gives CDR1 KGHSH, CDR2 LQKENI. Trimming stripped 3 bases from V and 4 bases from J, with 5 bases between. The full variable domain, rest sourced from reference TRBV18 and TRBJ2-3, is NAGVMQNPRHLVRRRGQEARLRCSPMKGHSHVYWYRQLPEEGLKFMVYLQKENIIDESGMPKERFSAEFPKEGPSILRIQQVVRGDSAAYFCASSPEADTQYFGPGTRLTVL.

V usage is TRBV7-3 and J usage is TRBJ2-2, with a weak D call TRBD1 (7 bases). Trimming pared 10 bases from V and 0 bases from J, leaving 18 bases between. The CDR3 sequence is 16 residues long. From germline, CDR1 is SGHTA and CDR2 FQGTGA. The CDR3: CATAVQGGSNTGELFF. The CDR3 DNA reads TGTGCCACCGCCGTTCAGGGGGGATCGAACACCGGGGAGCTGTTTTTT. The entire variable domain, with the rest obtained from reference TRBV7-3 and TRBJ2-2, is as follows: GAGVSQTPSNKVTEKGKYVELRCDPISGHTALYWYRQSLGQGPEFLIYFQGTGAADDSGLPNDRFFAVRPEGSVSTLKIQRTERGDSAVYLCATAVQGGSNTGELFFGEGSRLTVL.

This rearrangement joins TRBV4-2 to TRBJ2-1; TRBD2 matches 10 bases. The V gene end was trimmed by 0 bases and the J gene end by 8 bases; junction bases not matched to a gene: 7. The CDR3 spans 16 residues. Germline values: CDR1 LGHNA, CDR2 YNFKEQ. CDR3: CASSQEIAGGKHEQFF. The CDR3 bases are TGTGCCAGCAGCCAAGAGATAGCGGGGGGCAAACATGAGCAGTTCTTC.